The rows below give T cell receptor beta chains drawn from one sample of a study of blood T cell repertoires in COVID-19. The method was immunoSEQ multiplex PCR; TCRdb's version includes in-frame clones alone and lacks a portion of them. The sample yields some 150,000 clones, 60% to 80% seen once. The sequenced sample consisted of PBMCs or T cells enriched from blood (not recorded which). These receptors were obtained from a woman aged 45-65 years who had recovered from COVID-19. Each CDR3 is given with its conserved first and last residue. The order of the fields is D gene, J gene, V gene, clone size, CDR3 DNA, CDR3 protein. A D gene is named only where the DNA matches it firmly. Clone sizes are given selectively: once, few, many, or a class where the clone is expanded.

D: TRBD1
J: TRBJ1-2
V: TRBV6-5
size: once
DNA: TGTGCCAGCAGTAAAACATCGACAGGGAACTATGGCTACACCTTC
CDR3: CASSKTSTGNYGYTF

D: .
J: TRBJ2-3
V: TRBV21-1
size: .
DNA: TGTGCCAGCAGCAAAGTTGGGCTAGCGGAACGCACAGATACGCAGTATTTT
CDR3: CASSKVGLAERTDTQYF

D: .
J: TRBJ1-5
V: TRBV6-2/TRBV6-3
size: .
DNA: TGTGCCAGCAGCTTAACAGGGTACAATCAGCCCCAGCATTTT
CDR3: CASSLTGYNQPQHF

D: TRBD1
J: TRBJ1-6
V: TRBV6-1
size: .
DNA: TGTGCCAGCAGGGAAGGACAGGGACGGAATTCACCCCTCCACTTT
CDR3: CASREGQGRNSPLHF

D: TRBD2
J: TRBJ2-5
V: TRBV24-1
size: .
DNA: TGTGCCACCAGTAGGCCTAGCGGGAACCAAGAGACCCAGTACTTC
CDR3: CATSRPSGNQETQYF

D: .
J: TRBJ2-3
V: TRBV5-1
size: .
DNA: TGCGCCAGCAGCGGTGAACGCGGCCAAGATACGCAGTATTTT
CDR3: CASSGERGQDTQYF

D: TRBD2
J: TRBJ2-7
V: TRBV28
size: .
DNA: TGTGCCAGCAGTCGTCTAGCGGGCCCCCTACACGAGCAGTACTTC
CDR3: CASSRLAGPLHEQYF

D: .
J: TRBJ2-6
V: TRBV6-5
size: .
DNA: TGTGCCAGCAGTCGTGGGGCCAACGTCCTGACTTTC
CDR3: CASSRGANVLTF

D: .
J: TRBJ1-2
V: TRBV6-5
size: .
DNA: TGTGCCAGCAGTTACTCGGGGGGAGGGGGCTATGGCTACACCTTC
CDR3: CASSYSGGGGYGYTF

D: .
J: TRBJ2-7
V: TRBV28
size: .
DNA: TGTGCCAGCAGTTTATCGGGATACTACGAGCAGTACTTC
CDR3: CASSLSGYYEQYF

D: .
J: TRBJ2-7
V: TRBV13
size: .
DNA: TGTGCCAGCAGCTTAAAGCCGCAAAGCGACGAGCAGTACTTC
CDR3: CASSLKPQSDEQYF

D: .
J: TRBJ1-1
V: TRBV5-5
size: .
DNA: TGTGCCGGGCGTCTCGGCCTCGGGAACACTGAAGCTTTCTTT
CDR3: CAGRLGLGNTEAFF

D: TRBD2
J: TRBJ2-5
V: TRBV9
size: .
DNA: TGTGCCAGCAGCGTGAGCGGGGGGGCCGGGGAGACCCAGTACTTC
CDR3: CASSVSGGAGETQYF

D: TRBD2
J: TRBJ2-5
V: TRBV7-3
size: few
DNA: TGTGCCAGCAGCCCGGGACTAGCGGGAGGTACGGAGACCCAGTACTTC
CDR3: CASSPGLAGGTETQYF

D: TRBD1
J: TRBJ1-6
V: TRBV6-6
size: .
DNA: TGTGCCAGCAGACGATCCCCGGGACAGGGTGGAAATTCACCCCTCCACTTT
CDR3: CASRRSPGQGGNSPLHF

D: TRBD1
J: TRBJ1-2
V: TRBV25-1
size: .
DNA: TGTGCCAGCCAACCGACAGGGCAGCATGGCTACACCTTC
CDR3: CASQPTGQHGYTF

D: .
J: TRBJ1-1
V: TRBV14
size: .
DNA: TGTGCCAGCAGCCGAGCGCCGAACACTGAAGCTTTCTTT
CDR3: CASSRAPNTEAFF

D: TRBD2
J: TRBJ2-7
V: TRBV10-2
size: once
DNA: TGCGCCAGCAGTGAGTCTCTTTTAGCGGGCCTCGACTACGAGCAGTACTTC
CDR3: CASSESLLAGLDYEQYF

D: TRBD2
J: TRBJ2-7
V: TRBV13
size: few
DNA: TGTGCCAGCAGCGCCGGACTAGATGGCTACGAGCAGTACTTC
CDR3: CASSAGLDGYEQYF

D: .
J: TRBJ2-2
V: TRBV9
size: .
DNA: TGTGCCAGCAGCGTATCGACAGGGAACACCGGGGAGCTGTTTTTT
CDR3: CASSVSTGNTGELFF

D: .
J: TRBJ2-7
V: TRBV19
size: .
DNA: TGTGCCAGTAGTATCGCGTGGAGTCCTACCTACGAGCAGTACTTC
CDR3: CASSIAWSPTYEQYF

D: .
J: TRBJ1-3
V: TRBV9
size: .
DNA: TGTGCCAGCAGCGTAGAGGCCAGCGCCTCTGGAAACACCATATATTTT
CDR3: CASSVEASASGNTIYF

D: TRBD2
J: TRBJ2-7
V: TRBV11-3
size: .
DNA: TGTGCCAGCAGCTTAGGAGGGACTAGCGGGAGGGGCGAGCAGTACTTC
CDR3: CASSLGGTSGRGEQYF

D: TRBD2
J: TRBJ2-7
V: TRBV28
size: .
DNA: TGTGCCAGCAGTTCGCCCCGGACTAGCGGGAGAAAGGCCTACGAGCAGTACTTC
CDR3: CASSSPRTSGRKAYEQYF

D: .
J: TRBJ2-5
V: TRBV19
size: .
DNA: TGTGCCAGTAGTATTGGTATGTTAGGGAGCCTCCAAGAGACCCAGTACTTC
CDR3: CASSIGMLGSLQETQYF

D: TRBD2
J: TRBJ2-1
V: TRBV2
size: once
DNA: TGTGCCAGCAGTGGGTGGACTAGCGGACGCTCCTACAATGAGCAGTTCTTC
CDR3: CASSGWTSGRSYNEQFF

D: TRBD2
J: TRBJ2-1
V: TRBV3-1/TRBV3-2
size: once
DNA: TGTGCCAGCAGCCGGACCGGGACTAGCGGGGGTATAAACTACAATGAGCAGTTCTTC
CDR3: CASSRTGTSGGINYNEQFF

D: .
J: TRBJ2-2
V: TRBV5-1
size: .
DNA: TGCGCCAGCAGCTTGGCAACCCGGGGCGGGGAGCTGTTTTTT
CDR3: CASSLATRGGELFF

D: .
J: TRBJ2-7
V: TRBV30
size: .
DNA: TGTGCCTGGAGTGTAAATCTTCTCCCTTACGAGCAGTACTTC
CDR3: CAWSVNLLPYEQYF

D: TRBD1
J: TRBJ2-4
V: TRBV18
size: .
DNA: TGTGCCAGCTCAACCGCCGGGACAGGGGGTAACATTCAGTACTTC
CDR3: CASSTAGTGGNIQYF

D: .
J: TRBJ2-7
V: TRBV2
size: .
DNA: TGTGCCAGCAGTGGCTGGGACTCTGCAGCCGAGCAGTACTTC
CDR3: CASSGWDSAAEQYF

D: TRBD2
J: TRBJ2-1
V: TRBV28
size: .
DNA: TGTGCCACCAAAATTCTGCTAGCGGGAGGGCCGGGTGAGCAGTTCTTC
CDR3: CATKILLAGGPGEQFF

D: TRBD1
J: TRBJ1-5
V: TRBV5-1
size: .
DNA: TGCGCCAGCAGCTTGGGGAGTGGGGACAGGGACAATCAGCCCCAGCATTTT
CDR3: CASSLGSGDRDNQPQHF

D: .
J: TRBJ2-5
V: TRBV27
size: .
DNA: TGTGCCACCCAGAGGGGGACCCAAGAGACCCAGTACTTC
CDR3: CATQRGTQETQYF

D: TRBD1
J: TRBJ2-7
V: TRBV19
size: .
DNA: TGTGCCAGTAGCCCACAGGGGGTATCCTACGAGCAGTACTTC
CDR3: CASSPQGVSYEQYF

D: TRBD1
J: TRBJ1-1
V: TRBV5-5
size: .
DNA: TGTGCCACACAGGGGGGGATATCCTTAACCGAAGCTTTCTTT
CDR3: CATQGGISLTEAFF

D: .
J: TRBJ1-6
V: TRBV11-2
size: .
DNA: TGTGCCAGCAGCTTAGGGACGGGGGTCCCCTATAATTCACCCCTCCACTTT
CDR3: CASSLGTGVPYNSPLHF

D: .
J: TRBJ2-7
V: TRBV6-1
size: .
DNA: TGTGCCAGCAGTGAAGTTACCAGGGGAACCTTAAGCTACGAGCAGTACTTC
CDR3: CASSEVTRGTLSYEQYF

D: .
J: TRBJ1-4
V: TRBV28
size: .
DNA: TGTGCCAGCAACGGTGCCCAACAGGGTAATGAAAAACTGTTTTTT
CDR3: CASNGAQQGNEKLFF

D: .
J: TRBJ1-5
V: TRBV6-5
size: .
DNA: TGTGCCAGCAGGTTACGACAGGATAGCAATCAGCCCCAGCATTTT
CDR3: CASRLRQDSNQPQHF

D: TRBD2
J: TRBJ2-3
V: TRBV28
size: .
DNA: TGTGCCAGCAGTTTTGGGGAGCGGGATCTTTTAAGGGGCACAGATACGCAGTATTTT
CDR3: CASSFGERDLLRGTDTQYF

D: .
J: TRBJ1-5
V: TRBV13
size: .
DNA: TGTGCCAGCAGCTTAGGCGTAGGGGTGGGTCAGCCCCAGCATTTT
CDR3: CASSLGVGVGQPQHF

D: .
J: TRBJ1-1
V: TRBV5-5
size: .
DNA: TGTGCCAGCAGCTTGAGTACGTCGGGGACTGAAGCTTTCTTT
CDR3: CASSLSTSGTEAFF

D: .
J: TRBJ2-1
V: TRBV7-3
size: .
DNA: TGTGCCAGCAGCCCACCCGGGACTGGGTACAATGAGCAGTTCTTC
CDR3: CASSPPGTGYNEQFF

D: TRBD1
J: TRBJ1-2
V: TRBV3-1/TRBV3-2
size: .
DNA: TGTGCCAGCAGCCGGTCTAGACAGGGCGGGTATGGCTACACCTTC
CDR3: CASSRSRQGGYGYTF

D: TRBD1
J: TRBJ1-2
V: TRBV18
size: .
DNA: TGTGCCAGCACTCAGGCGAGACAGGGTAGGGGCTACACCTTC
CDR3: CASTQARQGRGYTF

D: TRBD1
J: TRBJ1-2
V: TRBV11-2
size: .
DNA: TGTGCCAGCAGCCGAGGGGGACAGCCTTATGGCTACACCTTC
CDR3: CASSRGGQPYGYTF

D: TRBD1
J: TRBJ1-4
V: TRBV14
size: once
DNA: TGTGCCAGCAGCCCGACAGGGGACGAGGAAAAACTGTTTTTT
CDR3: CASSPTGDEEKLFF

D: TRBD1
J: TRBJ1-5
V: TRBV19
size: few
DNA: TGTGCCAGCCGAGGGGGGCAGGGGGGCAATCAGCCCCAGCATTTT
CDR3: CASRGGQGGNQPQHF

D: .
J: TRBJ2-3
V: TRBV7-3
size: .
DNA: TGTGCCAGCAGCTTAACTGGTTCTGCGAGTTTTACAGATACGCAGTATTTT
CDR3: CASSLTGSASFTDTQYF

D: TRBD2
J: TRBJ2-1
V: TRBV6-6
size: .
DNA: TGTGCCAGCAGTTACTTAGGACTAGAATACAATGAGCAGTTCTTC
CDR3: CASSYLGLEYNEQFF

D: TRBD1
J: TRBJ1-2
V: TRBV15
size: .
DNA: TGTGCCACCAGCAGTACACAGGGGCTACCCGCCTATGGCTACACCTTC
CDR3: CATSSTQGLPAYGYTF

D: TRBD2
J: TRBJ2-1
V: TRBV9
size: many
DNA: TGTGCCAGCAGCGAGGGACTAGCGGGCTACAATGAGCAGTTCTTC
CDR3: CASSEGLAGYNEQFF

D: TRBD2
J: TRBJ2-2
V: TRBV9
size: .
DNA: TGTGCCAGCAGCCCTCGAGCGGGGGCGAACACCGGGGAGCTGTTTTTT
CDR3: CASSPRAGANTGELFF

D: .
J: TRBJ1-1
V: TRBV12-3/TRBV12-4
size: .
DNA: TGTGCCAGCAGTCCTAGGGAGATGTTTGAAGCTTTCTTT
CDR3: CASSPREMFEAFF

D: TRBD2
J: TRBJ2-7
V: TRBV6-5
size: .
DNA: TGTGCCAGCAGTTACGCCAGCGGGAGACTCTCCTACGAGCAGTACTTC
CDR3: CASSYASGRLSYEQYF

D: TRBD2
J: TRBJ2-5
V: TRBV11-3
size: .
DNA: TGTGCCAGCAGCTTCCTCCTCTCGCGGGGGGGCGGGGAGACCCAGTACTTC
CDR3: CASSFLLSRGGGETQYF

D: .
J: TRBJ2-7
V: TRBV6-5
size: .
DNA: TGTGCCAGCAGTACCACCTGGGCACCTGAGCAGTACTTC
CDR3: CASSTTWAPEQYF

D: .
J: TRBJ1-2
V: TRBV9
size: .
DNA: TGTGCCAGCAGCGGGCAGGGCTTGGCTAACTATGGCTACACCTTC
CDR3: CASSGQGLANYGYTF

D: .
J: TRBJ2-7
V: TRBV7-2
size: .
DNA: TGTGCCAGCAGCCCCACCTCATCTAGAGGCACGACCTCCTACGAGCAGTACTTC
CDR3: CASSPTSSRGTTSYEQYF